This T cell receptor (beta chain) was found in a study of blood T cell repertoires in COVID-19 (TCRdb year 2020). Regarding the research as a whole: Samples from collaborators originated in the United States, Italy and Spain and spanned both the acute and convalescent phases of COVID-19. The prospective study material was composed of cDNA or gDNA derived from T cells, B-cell-depleted T cells, or PBMCs. Deeply sampled blood TCRbeta repertoires from subjects exposed to, actively infected with, or recovered from COVID-19 were included in the dataset. The repertoires were released in a freely available public database meant as a resource for research on the immune response to SARS-CoV-2. The samples were drawn from the first 160 participants of the ongoing ImmuneRACE study and from roughly 1,300 subjects provided by 6 global collaborators. Sample metadata almost always included a de-identified subject ID, COVID-19 status, age in years and sex. Where available, HLA class I and class II types were obtained from metadata supplied by the sample provider rather than from assay-based typing. On the study overall, not on this receptor specifically: Clinical and demographic metadata were provided uncurated, with the amount varying by source and participant.

TCRbeta CDR3 regions were amplified from genomic DNA using the immunoSEQ Assay, a bias-controlled multiplex PCR. Per the source publication's procedure: The number of nucleated cells in each sample was estimated from the amplification of reference gene primers within the assay. Sequence reads were collapsed and filtered to measure the absolute abundance of every unique TCRbeta CDR3 rearrangement. For each sample, productive Simpson clonality was calculated as the square root of Simpson's diversity index across productive rearrangements. TCRdb took this table from immuneACCESS and kept in-frame rearrangements with V and J called. Such tables lack part of the clones; where checked against another copy, unresolved V genes explain under half of the gap, and the rest is unexplained. V and J calls and clone size are those listed in that table; D and trimming were worked out from the DNA. The sample table lists hundreds of thousands of clones, 70% to 90% of them with a count of one. Jointly, the top ten make up over 9% of the sample.

For this clone: The clone's antigen remains unknown. Base qualities are not provided; no much larger clone lies one nucleotide away.

Participants in the prospective study were aged roughly 18 to 100 years, lived in 24 United States geographic areas, and enrolled through a virtual design. To assign participants to cohorts, the prospective study relied on clinical history that participants themselves reported in a screening survey and a study questionnaire. Recovered participants in ImmuneRACE Cohort 3 were defined by two consecutive negative NP/OP PCR tests, clearance by a healthcare professional, or resolution of symptoms. Mobile phlebotomists in the prospective study collected whole blood, serum and a nasopharyngeal or oropharyngeal swab from every participant. Participants in the prospective study had the option to provide additional blood draws and questionnaires over a roughly two-month period. Before DNA extraction, prospective study blood samples were shipped either frozen or at room temperature. The germline V gene (reference sequence) yields LGHDT for CDR1 and YNNKEL for CDR2. The CDR3, from cysteine to phenylalanine, totals 13 residues. Only the CDR3 DNA is retained, 39 bases long and in frame from the first base. V and J lose 4 bases and 4 bases, and a span of 8 bases separates them.

Sequencing was done on a sample of PBMCs or T cells enriched from blood (not recorded which). The V and J genes are TRBV3-1 (or the pseudogene TRBV3-2) and TRBJ2-1; no D gene is confidently identified. The TCR sequence derives from a woman aged 40 to 50 who had recovered from COVID-19. The DNA reads TGTGCCAGCAGCCTGGGCGCGTACAATGAGCAGTTCTTC. This yields the protein CASSLGAYNEQFF.